A selection of T cell receptor beta chains follows, all from one sample in a study of T cells in Graves' hyperthyroidism and ophthalmopathy. TCRdb re-called the multiplex PCR reads through MiXCR, storing one row per CDR3 protein. The table records roughly 100,000 distinct CDR3 sequences, approximately 56% of them present only once. What was sequenced was blood. These TCRs come from a middle-aged woman with Graves' hyperthyroidism. Each CDR3 is given with its conserved first and last residue. The D gene is left open where the match is weak. The listing skips clone size in some rows; elsewhere it reads once, few, many or a size class.

V gene,D gene,J gene,clone size,CDR3 protein,CDR3 DNA
TRBV12-3/TRBV12-4,.,TRBJ2-2,.,CASSFGQGSTGELFF,TGTGCCAGCAGTTTTGGGCAGGGTAGCACCGGGGAGCTGTTTTTT
TRBV7-9,TRBD2,TRBJ2-5,.,CASSPGTSGSQETQYF,TGTGCCAGCAGCCCTGGGACTAGCGGGAGCCAAGAGACCCAGTACTTC
TRBV7-9,.,TRBJ2-3,many,CASSQATSKDTQYF,TGTGCCAGCAGCCAAGCGACTAGTAAGGATACGCAGTATTTT
TRBV28,TRBD2,TRBJ2-7,few,CASSPGGPVEQYF,TGTGCCAGCTCACCGGGAGGCCCGGTCGAGCAGTACTTC
TRBV4-1,TRBD2,TRBJ2-7,many,CASSPGTSGAYEQYF,TGCGCCAGCAGCCCAGGGACTAGCGGGGCCTACGAGCAGTACTTC
TRBV7-9,.,TRBJ2-7,many,CASSQRGAYEQYF,TGTGCCAGCAGCCAAAGGGGAGCTTACGAGCAGTACTTC
TRBV7-9,.,TRBJ2-7,many,CASSPSRRGDEQYF,TGTGCCAGCAGCCCCTCGCGGAGGGGGGACGAGCAGTACTTC
TRBV7-9,.,TRBJ2-5,.,CASSLERSGAETQYF,TGTGCCAGCAGCTTGGAACGCTCTGGGGCAGAGACCCAGTACTTC
TRBV10-3,TRBD2,TRBJ2-2,many,CAISESTSGRDTGELFF,TGTGCCATCAGTGAGTCGACTAGCGGGAGGGACACCGGGGAGCTGTTTTTT
TRBV6-6,.,TRBJ1-5,many,CASSASFNQPQHF,TGTGCCAGCAGTGCCTCCTTTAATCAGCCCCAGCATTTT
TRBV5-1,TRBD1,TRBJ2-7,many,CASSMGQSYEQYF,TGCGCCAGCAGCATGGGACAGTCCTACGAGCAGTACTTC
TRBV6-5,TRBD2,TRBJ2-5,.,CASSYGLAGAKTQYF,TGTGCCAGCAGTTACGGGCTAGCGGGAGCAAAGACCCAGTACTTC
TRBV29-1,TRBD1,TRBJ2-3,many,CSVRQGTDTQYF,TGCAGCGTTCGACAGGGAACAGATACGCAGTATTTT
TRBV2,.,TRBJ1-1,many,CASSADGTEAFF,TGTGCCAGCAGTGCCGACGGAACTGAAGCTTTCTTT
TRBV7-9,.,TRBJ2-2,many,CASSSPFLTGELFF,TGTGCCAGCAGCTCACCGTTTCTAACCGGGGAGCTGTTTTTT
TRBV7-3,TRBD2,TRBJ2-7,.,CASSVTSGRTYEQYF,TGTGCCAGCAGCGTGACTAGCGGGAGAACCTACGAGCAGTACTTC
TRBV9,TRBD1,TRBJ1-1,once,CASRGEGDRVAFF,TGTGCCAGCAGAGGTGAAGGGGACAGGGTGGCTTTCTTT
TRBV2,.,TRBJ1-4,few,CASSFRQSNEKLFF,TGTGCCAGCAGTTTTAGACAGAGCAATGAAAAACTGTTTTTT
TRBV7-2,.,TRBJ2-6,many,CASSRAGTGANVLTF,TGTGCCAGCAGCCGGGCGGGGACGGGGGCCAACGTCCTGACTTTC
TRBV10-3,.,TRBJ2-7,.,CAISESRVDEQYF,TGTGCCATCAGTGAGTCGAGGGTGGACGAGCAGTACTTC
TRBV6-5,.,TRBJ2-2,many,CASTGGPEGTGELFF,TGTGCCAGCACCGGGGGACCAGAAGGCACCGGGGAGCTGTTTTTT
TRBV2,.,TRBJ1-5,.,CAICSAADGNQPQHF,.
TRBV14,TRBD2,TRBJ2-7,.,CASSQAPGLATYEQYF,TGTGCCAGCAGCCAAGCCCCGGGACTAGCTACCTACGAGCAGTACTTC
TRBV14,TRBD2,TRBJ2-7,many,CASSFHLAGDYEQYF,TGTGCCAGCAGCTTCCACCTAGCGGGAGACTACGAGCAGTACTTC
TRBV7-9,.,TRBJ1-2,many,CASSLMEGFYGYTF,TGTGCCAGCAGCTTGATGGAGGGCTTCTATGGCTACACCTTC
TRBV27,.,TRBJ1-2,many,CASRGGNYGYTF,TGTGCCAGCCGAGGAGGAAACTATGGCTACACCTTC
TRBV5-1,TRBD2,TRBJ2-7,.,CASSLKLPWTSGRYEQYF,TGCGCCAGCAGTTTAAAGCTCCCATGGACTAGCGGGAGGTACGAGCAGTACTTC
TRBV15,.,TRBJ1-1,.,CATSSELGFTEAFF,TGTGCCACCAGCAGTGAATTAGGTTTCACTGAAGCTTTCTTT
TRBV5-4,TRBD1,TRBJ2-5,.,CASSYGQGRETQYF,TGTGCCAGCAGCTATGGACAGGGAAGAGAGACCCAGTACTTC
TRBV12-3/TRBV12-4,.,TRBJ1-5,.,CASSFRVQETQHF,TGTGCCAGCAGTTTTAGGGTACAAGAGACCCAGCATTTT
TRBV29-1,TRBD1,TRBJ2-7,many,CSATTTRGMGEQYF,TGCAGCGCCACCACCACCAGGGGGATGGGCGAGCAGTACTTC
TRBV7-3,TRBD1,TRBJ2-5,.,CASSLTTGGGKTQYF,TGTGCCAGCAGCTTAACAACAGGGGGCGGGAAGACCCAGTACTTC
TRBV2,TRBD1,TRBJ2-5,once,CASSERTGIQYF,TGTGCCAGCAGTGAACGGACAGGGATCCAGTACTTC
TRBV29-1,.,TRBJ2-2,many,CSPDGHGELFF,TGCAGCCCCGACGGGCACGGGGAGCTGTTTTTT
TRBV7-2,.,TRBJ2-7,.,CASRDSGSYEQYF,TGTGCCAGCAGAGATTCAGGGTCGTACGAGCAGTACTTC
TRBV6-6,TRBD2,TRBJ2-2,many,CASSYSRGGGTNTGELFF,TGTGCCAGCAGTTACTCGAGAGGCGGGGGAACCAACACCGGGGAGCTGTTTTTT
TRBV2,.,TRBJ1-4,.,CASSYSRSGPPDNEKLFF,TGTGCCAGCAGTTACTCGCGGTCCGGGCCGCCCGATAATGAAAAACTGTTTTTT
TRBV7-2,TRBD2,TRBJ2-5,many,CASSSGLAERETQYF,TGTGCCAGCAGCTCGGGACTAGCGGAGCGAGAGACCCAGTACTTC
TRBV6-5,TRBD1,TRBJ1-6,many,CASSRQGDSPLHF,TGTGCCAGCAGTAGACAGGGCGATTCACCCCTCCACTTT
TRBV20-1,.,TRBJ2-7,many,CSAQRRGSYEQYF,TGCAGTGCCCAAAGACGGGGATCCTACGAGCAGTACTTC
TRBV29-1,.,TRBJ2-7,few,CSFGLDYEQYF,TGCAGCTTTGGCCTTGACTACGAGCAGTACTTC
TRBV2,.,TRBJ1-1,many,CASSLRDGTEAFF,TGTGCCAGCAGTCTACGGGACGGTACTGAAGCTTTCTTT
TRBV20-1,TRBD2,TRBJ2-7,medium-sized,CSATSGSYEQYF,TGCAGTGCCACTAGCGGGAGCTACGAGCAGTACTTC
TRBV10-3,TRBD1,TRBJ1-6,.,CAITRDRVYSPLHF,TGTGCCATCACCCGGGACAGGGTCTATTCACCCCTCCACTTT
TRBV10-3,TRBD1,TRBJ2-7,.,CAISRDSDQYF,TGTGCCATCAGCCGGGACAGCGATCAGTACTTC
TRBV7-8,TRBD1,TRBJ1-4,.,CASSRLTGGAEEKLFF,TGTGCCAGCAGCCGACTTACAGGGGGCGCAGAAGAAAAACTGTTTTTT
TRBV7-8,.,TRBJ2-3,.,CASSLVSTGELGTDTQYF,TGTGCCAGCAGCTTAGTAAGCACCGGGGAGCTCGGCACAGATACGCAGTATTTT
TRBV10-3,.,TRBJ2-2,.,CAISPDSKFF,TGTGCCATCAGTCCCGACAGCAAGTTTTTT
TRBV7-8,.,TRBJ2-7,few,CASGRVYEQYF,TGTGCCAGCGGCCGAGTCTACGAGCAGTACTTC
TRBV7-2,TRBD1,TRBJ2-7,many,CASSLGTGYSEQYF,TGTGCCAGCAGCCTCGGGACAGGGTATAGCGAGCAGTACTTC